These 7 T cell receptor beta chains were sequenced from one sample in a study of blood T cells in healthy people across ages. Then a second PCR, running roughly 7 to 11 cycles, was carried out with a sample-barcoded 5' primer and a J-beta primer mix. TCRdb redid the calling of the 5' RACE reads with MiXCR, one entry per CDR3 protein. The sample records around 1.7 million distinct CDR3 sequences, over 25% being singletons. The specimen sequenced was blood. The receptors were sampled from a woman aged 25 to 39 in good health.

This clonotype was counted ten times or more. This chain uses TRBV29-1 with TRBJ2-5, with D tentatively TRBD2 (5 bases). Per germline, CDR1 SQVTM and CDR2 ANQGSEA. The CDR3 contains 14 residues. The CDR3 sequence is CSASAATYQETQYF. CDR3 in DNA: TGCAGTGCCTCAGCGGCCACGTACCAAGAGACCCAGTACTTC.

This clonotype was recorded many times. The chain has TRBV20-1 and TRBJ2-7; the D gene is possibly TRBD1 (5 bases). Germline CDR1 and CDR2: DFQATT and SNEGSKA (reference sequence). Trimming removed 4 bases from V and 2 bases from J, with 6 bases in between. The CDR3 has 11 amino acids. The CDR3 DNA sequence: TGCAGTGCTACGACAGCCTACGAGCAGTACTTC. This codes for CSATTAYEQYF.

The table lists this clonotype with a few counts. Here the CDR3 DNA reads TGTGCCAGCAGCTTAATTCTTAGGGCGAGCTCCTATAATTCACCCCTCCACTTT. This encodes CASSLILRASSYNSPLHF. The chain has TRBV7-8 and TRBJ1-6, with no clear D. Trimming pared 2 bases from V and 0 bases from J, leaving 14 bases between. Germline loops: CDR1 SGHVS, CDR2 FQNEAQ. CDR3 length equals 18 residues.

The rearrangement links TRBV20-1 to TRBJ2-5; 13 bases match TRBD2. V lost 6 bases and J lost 2; bases outside the gene matches: 15. CDR1 and CDR2 (germline): DFQATT, SNEGSKA (reference sequence). The CDR3 spans 18 residues. CDR3 nucleotide sequence: TGCAGTGCCCCCCCGGGACTAGCGGGATCGGCCGGACAAGAGACCCAGTACTTC. Residues: CSAPPGLAGSAGQETQYF.

This clonotype was seen only a few times. The CDR3 here is CASSYRQENTEAFF. The CDR3 coding sequence is TGTGCCAGCAGTTACCGTCAGGAGAACACTGAAGCTTTCTTT. The chain is built from TRBV6-5 and TRBJ1-1; D is ambiguous. Germline CDR1 reads MNHEY; CDR2 reads SVGAGI. V shed 2 bases and J shed 1 base, with 8 bases lying between them. This CDR3 has 14 residues.

The V and J genes are TRBV20-1 and TRBJ1-1, with a tentative D call TRBD1 (6 bases). The CDR3 extends over 14 amino acids. From germline, CDR1 is DFQATT and CDR2 SNEGSKA (reference sequence). V shed 6 bases and J shed 4 bases, with 18 bases lying between them. In nucleotides, the CDR3 is TGCAGTGCCCCCGCTGAGGGGGTGGGCACTGAAGCTTTCTTT. Protein product: CSAPAEGVGTEAFF.

The chain couples TRBV20-1 to TRBJ2-7; TRBD2 matches at 7 bases. V shed 1 base and J 1 base; nucleotides not matched to a gene: 7. CDR3 size: 15 residues. Germline lookup yields CDR1 DFQATT and CDR2 SNEGSKA (reference sequence). The chain's CDR3 is CSARARDYQSYEQYF. CDR3 coding DNA: TGCAGTGCTAGAGCCCGGGACTATCAATCCTACGAGCAGTACTTC.